This note documents a single T cell receptor beta chain sequence. Patients were ineligible given autoimmune disease history or systemic immunosuppression. The data derive from a study of OX40 agonist ivuxolimab in advanced cancers. Repertoires were generated with immunoSEQ multiplex PCR, while TCRdb's copy carries only in-frame clones and drops some. The sample shows about 69,000 clones, about four fifths of them seen only once. Specimen: CD4+ or CD8+ T cells sorted from blood, collected in a trial of the OX40 agonist ivuxolimab. This TCR derives from an adult with an advanced solid tumor such as melanoma, head and neck, liver or kidney cancer.

The CDR3 is CASRAGTRGTGELFF. The CDR3 DNA follows: TGTGCCAGCAGAGCCGGGACTAGAGGTACCGGGGAGCTGTTTTTT. V gene TRBV2 combines with J gene TRBJ2-2; 8 bases are shared with TRBD2. With V trimmed by 6 bases and J by 5 bases, 8 bases remained unmatched. The germline CDR1 and CDR2 sequences are SNHLY and FYNNEI. This CDR3 is built from 15 residues.